Shown below are 27 T cell receptor beta chains from a single sample sequenced in a study of cytomegalovirus exposure and HLA in healthy donors. The PCR contained 60 Vbeta and 13 Jbeta primers. Profiled with immunoSEQ multiplex PCR; TCRdb holds only in-frame clones, not every one. This sample has some 150,000 clones; just over 75% occur once, and the top ten carry about 1.9%. The specimen was PBMCs. Receptors were obtained from a woman aged 30 to 39 in good health and CMV-seropositive.

V gene TRBV7-9 combines with J gene TRBJ2-1; possible D gene TRBD2, 6 bases. V was trimmed by 3 bases and J by 9 bases, leaving 12 bases between them. CDR3 size: 13 residues. Germline V gene data show CDR1 as SEHNR and CDR2 as FQNEAQ (reference sequence). CDR3 DNA sequence: TGTGCCAGCAGCTTTAGTAGCGGTACTGAGCAGTTCTTC. Amino acid sequence: CASSFSSGTEQFF.

The rearrangement links TRBV10-3 to TRBJ2-7, with D possibly matching TRBD1 (5 bases). CDR3 length: 14 amino acids. In germline, CDR1 is ENHRY, CDR2 SYGVKD. V shed 1 base and J shed 0 bases, with 7 bases lying between them. The CDR3 bases are TGTGCCATCAGTGAGTGGCAGGGCTCCTACGAGCAGTACTTC. This gives the protein CAISEWQGSYEQYF.

The chain employs TRBV2 and TRBJ1-1; D unresolved. This CDR3 spans 14 amino acids. The V end lost 3 bases, the J end lost 8 bases, and 16 bases lay between the germline ends. Germline values: CDR1 SNHLY, CDR2 FYNNEI. CDR3 sequence reads: CASSDLATIAEAFF. DNA for the CDR3: TGTGCCAGCAGTGACCTCGCTACCATCGCGGAAGCTTTCTTT.

V is TRBV6-5 and J is TRBJ1-1; D gene ambiguous. CDR1 and CDR2 from the germline V gene are MNHEY and SVGAGI. The CDR3 runs 15 residues. Trimming stripped 1 base from V and 7 bases from J, with 16 bases between. CDR3 in amino acids: CASSYLDSGSSEAFF. In nucleotides, the CDR3 is TGTGCCAGCAGTTACTTGGATTCCGGGAGTAGTGAAGCTTTCTTT.

The CDR3 bases are TGTGCCAGCAGCGTAGGGGGCAGGGGGCTGGGTAGCACTGAAGCTTTCTTT. It codes for CASSVGGRGLGSTEAFF. V gene TRBV9 combines with J gene TRBJ1-1; 8 nucleotides line up with TRBD1. Germline V gives CDR1 SGDLS, CDR2 YYNGEE. This CDR3 spans 17 amino acids. J gave up 4 bases and V 0 bases, and 11 bases lay outside the gene matches.

The chain combines TRBV6-1 with TRBJ2-5, with D possibly matching TRBD1 (5 bases). Trimming took 5 bases from V and 1 from J, leaving 8 bases between them. The CDR3 is 13 residues long. CDR1 and CDR2 from the germline V gene are MNHNS and SASEGT. DNA of the CDR3: TGTGCCAGCAGTCGACAGCCCCAAGAGACCCAGTACTTC. It specifies CASSRQPQETQYF.

This clone was counted a single time. This chain joins TRBV2 and TRBJ2-3, with D tentatively TRBD1 (5 bases). The ends were cut back, 7 bases at V and 1 base at J, with 18 bases in the middle. The CDR3 sequence is 16 residues long. The germline CDR1 and CDR2 sequences are SNHLY and FYNNEI. The DNA for the CDR3 is TGTGCCAGCATGCCGACAGAAGGACGGGGCACAGATACGCAGTATTTT. This translates into CASMPTEGRGTDTQYF.

The count of this clone is one. This chain uses TRBV30 with TRBJ2-3; 7 bases map to TRBD2. The CDR3 sequence is 13 residues long. Germline CDR1 GTSNPN, CDR2 SVGIG (reference sequence). With 1 base clipped from V and 5 bases from J, the junction kept 3 bases outside the gene matches. CDR3 coding DNA: TGTGCCTGGAGTGGGGAGGGGCTAGATACGCAGTATTTT. It is translated as CAWSGEGLDTQYF.

V usage is TRBV27 and J usage is TRBJ1-1; D might be TRBD1 (6 bases). The CDR3 consists of 14 residues. Trimming removed 5 bases at V and 6 bases at J, with 16 bases between. The V gene's germline CDR1 is MNHEY and CDR2 SMNVEV (reference sequence). This CDR3 is CASSRKPGQAEAFF. The CDR3 DNA sequence: TGTGCCAGCAGTCGCAAACCGGGACAAGCTGAAGCTTTCTTT.

This chain links TRBV6-5 with TRBJ2-2, with D possibly being TRBD2 (5 bases). Germline CDR1 MNHEY, CDR2 SVGAGI. The V gene lost 4 bases and the J gene lost 3 bases, with 6 bases spanning the gap. This CDR3 is 13 amino acids long. CDR3 sequence: CASSWEYTGELFF. The CDR3, as DNA: TGTGCCAGCAGTTGGGAGTACACCGGGGAGCTGTTTTTT.

This chain links TRBV14 with TRBJ1-1, with TRBD1 matching 9 bases. Trimming removed 3 bases from V and 5 bases from J; junction bases left unmatched: 7. The germline V gene has CDR1 SGHDN and CDR2 FVKESK. The length of the CDR3 is 15 residues. The CDR3 coding sequence is TGTGCCAGCAGCCACGCCGGGACAGGGACGACTGAAGCTTTCTTT. Its translation: CASSHAGTGTTEAFF. Together with reference TRBV14 and TRBJ1-1, the CDR3 gives the full variable domain: EAGVTQFPSHSVIEKGQTVTLRCDPISGHDNLYWYRRVMGKEIKFLLHFVKESKQDESGMPNNRFLAERTGGTYSTLKVQPAELEDSGVYFCASSHAGTGTTEAFFGQGTRLTVV.

The chain recombines TRBV9 with TRBJ1-2, with a tentative D call TRBD1 (5 bases). Germline loops: CDR1 SGDLS, CDR2 YYNGEE. Trimming removed 0 bases from V and 0 bases from J, with 12 bases in between. The CDR3 is 16 amino acids. The CDR3 spells CASSVDRRGTNYGYTF. The CDR3 DNA sequence: TGTGCCAGCAGCGTAGACAGGCGGGGAACTAACTATGGCTACACCTTC.

The V gene is TRBV6-1, the J gene TRBJ1-1; D unclear. V dropped 5 bases and J dropped 4 bases, with 17 bases sitting between them. Germline V gene sequence: CDR1 MNHNS, CDR2 SASEGT. The CDR3 runs to 15 residues. CDR3: CASSPGRADFTEAFF. The CDR3 DNA sequence: TGTGCCAGCAGTCCCGGGCGGGCAGACTTCACTGAAGCTTTCTTT.

The chain has TRBV5-6 and TRBJ1-6, with TRBD1 identical over 10 bases. The CDR3 sequence is 17 residues long. CDR1 and CDR2 from the germline V gene are SGHDT and YYEEEE. Trimming cost V 0 bases and J 4 bases; bases outside gene matches: 4. The CDR3 region has the DNA TGTGCCAGCAGCTTGGTCCGGGACAGGGGTTATAATTCACCCCTCCACTTT. As protein: CASSLVRDRGYNSPLHF.

The rearrangement joins TRBV19 to TRBJ1-5, with D uncertain. Trimming pared 6 bases from V and 1 base from J, leaving 16 bases between. The CDR3 consists of 16 residues. The germline gives CDR1 LNHDA, CDR2 SQIVND (reference sequence). Here the CDR3 reads CASRTLPGESNQPQHF. The CDR3 bases are TGTGCCAGTAGAACCCTCCCCGGGGAGAGCAATCAGCCCCAGCATTTT.

This chain joins TRBV2 and TRBJ1-2, with a tentative D call TRBD1 (5 bases). Trimming took 0 bases from V and 4 from J, leaving 18 bases between them. The CDR3 is made up of 17 amino acids. Germline loops: CDR1 SNHLY, CDR2 FYNNEI. The CDR3 loop reads CASSEALQGGRPYGYTF. In DNA form, the CDR3 reads TGTGCCAGCAGTGAAGCGCTTCAGGGCGGCCGGCCCTATGGCTACACCTTC.

The genes are TRBV6-5 and TRBJ2-7, with 8 bases that match TRBD1. This CDR3 comprises 15 residues. With 2 bases clipped from V and 0 bases from J, the junction kept 3 bases outside the gene matches. Germline loops: CDR1 MNHEY, CDR2 SVGAGI. This chain's CDR3 is CASSYGTGYSYEQYF. Written as DNA, the CDR3 is TGTGCCAGCAGTTACGGGACAGGTTACTCCTACGAGCAGTACTTC.

CDR3 residues: CASSLVHSAYEQYF. CDR3 nucleotides: TGCGCCAGCAGCTTGGTTCACAGTGCCTACGAGCAGTACTTC. The chain recombines TRBV5-1 with TRBJ2-7; unclear D gene. CDR1 and CDR2 (germline): SGHRS, YFSETQ. CDR3 length equals 14 residues. The V and J ends lost 0 bases and 2 bases respectively, with 9 bases between them.

The V and J genes are TRBV13 and TRBJ1-1; D is unclear. The V end was cut by 4 bases, the J end by 1 base, with 10 bases between. The CDR3 contains 14 residues. Germline loops: CDR1 PRHDT, CDR2 FYEKMQ (reference sequence). CDR3 sequence: CASSWWAGNTEAFF. DNA of the CDR3: TGTGCCAGCAGCTGGTGGGCCGGGAACACTGAAGCTTTCTTT. The variable domain in full, completed from reference TRBV13 and TRBJ1-1, reads AAGVIQSPRHLIKEKRETATLKCYPIPRHDTVYWYQQGPGQDPQFLISFYEKMQSDKGSIPDRFSAQQFSDYHSELNMSSLELGDSALYFCASSWWAGNTEAFFGQGTRLTVV.

The CDR3 DNA reads TGTGCCAGCAGGCTCGCGAGCTCCTACAATGAGCAGTTCTTC. Its protein is CASRLASSYNEQFF. The chain joins TRBV28 to TRBJ2-1, with D hard to call. In germline, CDR1 is MDHEN, CDR2 SYDVKM. CDR3 length: 14 residues. Trimming took 6 bases from V and 0 from J, leaving 9 bases between them.

J is TRBJ1-1 and V is TRBV28; D not certain. The CDR3 contains 12 residues. The V gene's germline CDR1 is MDHEN and CDR2 SYDVKM. Trimming shortened V by 6 bases and J by 3 bases, and 8 bases separated the two germline ends. This chain's CDR3 is CASSLVDTEAFF. The CDR3, as DNA: TGTGCCAGCAGCCTTGTAGACACTGAAGCTTTCTTT.

The chain recombines TRBV30 with TRBJ1-2, with unresolved D. Trimming took off 6 bases at V and 3 bases at J, with 17 bases between the two ends. This CDR3 region has 14 residues. Germline CDR1 and CDR2: GTSNPN and SVGIG (reference sequence). The CDR3 DNA is TGTGCCTGTCCCAAGAGGGAATGGGACTATGGCTACACCTTC. This sequence encodes CACPKREWDYGYTF.

This chain links TRBV5-4 with TRBJ1-6; 9 positions agree with TRBD1. Germline CDR1 reads SGHNT; CDR2 reads YYREEE (reference sequence). This CDR3 contains 16 residues. The junction had 11 bases not matched to a gene; V was cut back by 4 bases and J by 9 bases. CDR3 amino acids: CASSREQGAGVSPLHF. The DNA of the CDR3 is TGTGCCAGCAGCCGCGAACAGGGGGCGGGCGTTTCACCCCTCCACTTT.

The chain couples TRBV28 to TRBJ1-1; D is ambiguous. The germline V and J ends were trimmed by 2 bases and 3 bases, with 10 bases remaining between them. Germline CDR1 MDHEN, CDR2 SYDVKM. The CDR3 length is 14 residues. The CDR3 sequence is CASSLSGSYTEAFF. CDR3 sequence (DNA): TGTGCCAGCAGTTTAAGCGGATCTTACACTGAAGCTTTCTTT.

The chain carries TRBV6-4 and TRBJ1-1; TRBD1 matches at 7 bases. The germline V gene encodes CDR1 MRHNA and CDR2 SNTAGT. Unmatched junction bases numbered 4, after V lost 6 bases and J lost 0 bases. This CDR3 spans 14 amino acids. The CDR3 is CASRRDRLNTEAFF. For the CDR3, the DNA is TGTGCCAGCAGGAGGGACAGATTGAACACTGAAGCTTTCTTT.

The chain is built from TRBV4-1 and TRBJ1-1, with D possibly matching TRBD1 (5 bases). Deletions cut 0 bases from V and 1 base from J, with 15 bases between. The germline V gene has CDR1 MGHRA and CDR2 YSYEKL. The CDR3 length is 17 residues. The CDR3 loop is CASSQEGRAGGNTEAFF. DNA for the CDR3: TGCGCCAGCAGCCAAGAGGGGAGGGCGGGGGGGAACACTGAAGCTTTCTTT.

The chain carries TRBV7-2 and TRBJ2-5; unclear D gene. V was cut by 5 bases and J by 1 base, with 11 bases left in between. This CDR3 has 14 amino acids. CDR1 SGHTA and CDR2 FQGNSA come from the germline V gene. CDR3 coding DNA: TGTGCCAGCAGCCTGAGTTGGTCCCAAGAGACCCAGTACTTC. Protein product: CASSLSWSQETQYF.